The 5 T cell receptor beta chains listed next were all sequenced from one sample in a study of regulatory T cells in long-lasting Graves disease. Time point indicated: persistent/refractory GD, antithyroid drugs over 5 years with positive TRAb. After RNA was extracted from PBMCs, the TCR library was made from it. For TCR beta, libraries came from iRepertoire HTBI primers and Arm-PCR of CDR3 regions. From the multiplex PCR reads, TCRdb called clonotypes with MiXCR, one entry per CDR3 protein. In the table there are around 510,000 distinct CDR3 sequences, around 20% of which are singletons. Specimen: peripheral blood mononuclear cells (PBMCs), collected when the disease was refractory, from a patient treated with antithyroid drugs. These receptors all come from a female donor with Graves disease.

About this clonotype: The junction and the germline gene differ at one end; a read error may be behind it. The chain is built from TRBV12-3 or TRBV12-4 and TRBJ1-2; maybe TRBD1 (5 bases). The CDR3 length is 13 residues. CDR3 bases: TGTGCCAGCAGTGGGGACCGAAACTATGGCTGCACCTTC. This codes for CASSGDRNYGCTF.

This clonotype turned up a few times. This chain uses TRBV19 with TRBJ1-5; no definite D call. This CDR3 is 15 amino acids long. The ends were cut back, 5 bases at V and 3 bases at J, with 14 bases in the middle. Germline V gene lookup returns CDR1 LNHDA and CDR2 SQIVND (reference sequence). The CDR3 DNA follows: TGTGCCAGTAGTGCCGCGGGGTTCCCCAATCAGCCCCAGCATTTT. Protein: CASSAAGFPNQPQHF.

This chain's CDR3 is CASSLGEGTGGATF. The CDR3 DNA reads as TGTGCCAGCAGCTTAGGCGAAGGGACTGGTGGGGCCACCTTC. The rearrangement uses TRBV13 and TRBJ1-2; D possibly corresponds to TRBD1 (5 bases). The germline V and J ends were trimmed by 0 bases and 13 bases, with 18 bases remaining between them. This CDR3 comprises 14 residues. Germline CDR1 is PRHDT and CDR2 is FYEKMQ (reference sequence).

Note on this clonotype: This may stem from a read error, because a much larger clone lies one nucleotide away. V usage is TRBV28 and J usage is TRBJ2-7; 8 nucleotides match TRBD2. Germline V gene lookup returns CDR1 MDHEN and CDR2 SYDVKM. The CDR3 spans 17 residues. CDR3 sequence reads: CASSFQSGSSFRDEQHF. CDR3 nucleotide sequence: TGTGCCAGCAGTTTTCAAAGCGGGAGCTCCTTCCGGGACGAGCAGCACTTC. The whole variable domain, filled in from reference TRBV28 and TRBJ2-7, reads DVKVTQSSRYLVKRTGEKVFLECVQDMDHENMFWYRQDPGLGLRLIYFSYDVKMKEKGDIPEGYSVSREKKERFSLILESASTNQTSMYLCASSFQSGSSFRDEQHFGPGTRLTVT.

The rearrangement uses TRBV18 and TRBJ2-3; D remains unclear. Germline V CDR1 and CDR2: KGHSH, LQKENI. The length of the CDR3 is 13 residues. The V end lost 3 bases, the J end lost 4 bases, and 8 bases lay between the germline ends. CDR3 loop: CASSPLVSDTQYF. The CDR3 DNA sequence: TGTGCCAGCTCACCGTTGGTCTCAGATACGCAGTATTTT.